These 8 T cell receptor beta chains came from one sample sequenced in a study of cytomegalovirus exposure and HLA in healthy donors. Profiling relied on immunoSEQ multiplex PCR, and the TCRdb table lists in-frame clones only, not all of them. The sample lists 86,000 or so clones; approximately 95% were seen once. The specimen was PBMCs. The receptors derive from a man younger than 35 in good health and CMV-seropositive.

The genes are TRBV7-9 and TRBJ2-2; 7 nucleotides line up with TRBD1. Losses at the gene ends were 4 bases for V and 6 bases for J; bases not matched to a gene: 14. This CDR3 spans 17 amino acids. In germline, CDR1 is SEHNR, CDR2 FQNEAQ (reference sequence). The CDR3 region has the DNA TGTGCCAGCAGCTCTAAAAGGGAGACAGGGTATGCCGGGGAGCTGTTTTTT. Its translation is CASSSKRETGYAGELFF.

The J gene is TRBJ1-4, the V gene TRBV18; TRBD1 matches at 7 bases. CDR3 size: 14 residues. The V gene's germline CDR1 is KGHSH and CDR2 LQKENI. V was clipped by 3 bases and J by 3 bases; unmatched bases: 1. The CDR3 sequence: CASSPQGANEKLFF. The CDR3 bases are TGTGCCAGCTCACCCCAGGGGGCTAATGAAAAACTGTTTTTT.

This clone was seen just once. This chain links TRBV28 with TRBJ1-5; D ambiguous. The CDR3 runs 12 residues. The V end lost 6 bases, the J end lost 3 bases, and 6 bases lay between the germline ends. Germline V gives CDR1 MDHEN, CDR2 SYDVKM. The chain's CDR3 is CASSQYNQPQHF. DNA of the CDR3: TGTGCCAGCAGCCAGTACAATCAGCCCCAGCATTTT. The full variable domain, with the rest looked up from reference TRBV28 and TRBJ1-5, is DVKVTQSSRYLVKRTGEKVFLECVQDMDHENMFWYRQDPGLGLRLIYFSYDVKMKEKGDIPEGYSVSREKKERFSLILESASTNQTSMYLCASSQYNQPQHFGDGTRLSIL.

V and J are TRBV18 and TRBJ2-7, with D possibly TRBD1 on 6 matching bases. This CDR3 comprises 16 residues. V was clipped by 0 bases and J by 0 bases, with 12 bases between them. Germline lookup yields CDR1 KGHSH and CDR2 LQKENI. In DNA, the CDR3 is TGTGCCAGCTCACCACCTGGACAGACGAGCTCCTACGAGCAGTACTTC. This sequence encodes CASSPPGQTSSYEQYF.

The V and J genes are TRBV4-1 and TRBJ2-3; the match to TRBD2 covers 9 bases. Germline loops: CDR1 MGHRA, CDR2 YSYEKL. This CDR3 has 14 amino acids. V dropped 4 bases and J dropped 1; count of bases not matched to a gene: 0. CDR3 sequence: CASSRTSGTDTQYF. DNA of the CDR3: TGCGCCAGCAGCCGGACTAGCGGCACAGATACGCAGTATTTT.

V gene TRBV4-1 combines with J gene TRBJ2-7; the match to TRBD1 covers 7 bases. The V segment lost 0 bases and the J segment 2 bases; nucleotides outside the gene matches: 22. CDR3 length equals 21 residues. The germline V gene encodes CDR1 MGHRA and CDR2 YSYEKL. CDR3: CASSQDRGSDREVYSAYEQYF. The CDR3 DNA sequence: TGCGCCAGCAGCCAAGATCGGGGTAGTGACAGGGAAGTCTACTCAGCCTACGAGCAGTACTTC.

This sequence joins TRBV25-1 and TRBJ2-7; 11 nucleotides line up with TRBD1. V lost 4 bases, J lost 6 bases, and 5 bases stayed unmatched. The CDR3 length is 14 residues. Germline-derived CDR1 and CDR2 are MGHDK and SYGVNS. The CDR3 spells CASSGGQGAVEQYF. CDR3 nucleotides: TGTGCCAGCAGTGGCGGACAGGGGGCGGTCGAGCAGTACTTC.

V and J are TRBV7-9 and TRBJ2-2; 8 nucleotides match TRBD2. Losses at the gene ends were 11 bases for V and 4 bases for J; bases not matched to a gene: 9. This CDR3 contains 14 residues. The germline V gene encodes CDR1 SEHNR and CDR2 FQNEAQ (reference sequence). The CDR3 loop reads CAGGAGVGTGELFF. As DNA, the CDR3 is TGTGCCGGAGGAGCGGGAGTTGGCACCGGGGAGCTGTTTTTT. Supplemented by reference TRBV7-9 and TRBJ2-2, the full variable domain reads DTGVSQNPRHKITKRGQNVTFRCDPISEHNRLYWYRQTLGQGPEFLTYFQNEAQLEKSRLLSDRFSAERPKGSFSTLEIQRTEQGDSAMYLCAGGAGVGTGELFFGEGSRLTVL.